The present TCR beta chain was sequenced within a study of post-analysis software for immune sequencing data. Turning to the study itself: Included courses were relapsing-remitting and secondary progressive multiple sclerosis; progressive-relapsing multiple sclerosis was also included. Notes on the study in general: TRBV5-6, TRBV5-1 and TRBV20-1 were among several TRBV segments more frequent in patients than controls. Comparison with controls showed significantly lower normalized Chao1 diversity in multiple sclerosis patients.

About this clonotype: Antigen specificity is unknown.

Unique molecular identifiers were carried by the TCR beta cDNA libraries. TCRdb analysed the PCR reads with MiXCR anew, one entry per CDR3 protein. The sample shows about 820,000 distinct CDR3 sequences, 53% of them seen only once. The CDR3 runs 14 residues. Between the trimmed V and J ends, which lost 3 bases and 5 bases, there was a span of 14 bases. The germline CDR1 and CDR2 sequences are DFQATT and SNEGSKA (reference sequence). The rearrangement links TRBV20-1 to TRBJ2-1; a possible D gene is TRBD2 (6 bases). The material sequenced was blood. This receptor was identified in a girl aged 5-17 years with multiple sclerosis. As DNA, the CDR3 is TGCAGTGCTAGCGGGACTGGACGAAACAATGAGCAGTTCTTC. It encodes CSASGTGRNNEQFF.